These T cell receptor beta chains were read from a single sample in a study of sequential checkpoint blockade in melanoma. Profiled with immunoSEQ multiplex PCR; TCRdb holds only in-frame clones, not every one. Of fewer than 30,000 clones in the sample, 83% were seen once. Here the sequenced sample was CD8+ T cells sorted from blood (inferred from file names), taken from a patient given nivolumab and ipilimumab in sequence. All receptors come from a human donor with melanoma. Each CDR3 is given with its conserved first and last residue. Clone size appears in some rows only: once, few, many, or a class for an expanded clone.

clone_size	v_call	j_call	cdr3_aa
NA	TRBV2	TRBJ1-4	CASSPGGKEKLFF
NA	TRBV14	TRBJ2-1	CASSLRQTGNEQFF
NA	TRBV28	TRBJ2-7	CASSLSSAYEQYF
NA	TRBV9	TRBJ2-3	CASSGYRGLTDTQYF
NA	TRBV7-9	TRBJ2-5	CASSSRYQETQYF
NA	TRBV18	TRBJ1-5	CASPPNGQPQHF
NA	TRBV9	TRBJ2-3	CASSLNPGQNTDTQYF
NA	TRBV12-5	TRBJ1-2	CASGLVTDSGYTF
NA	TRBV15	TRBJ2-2	CATSRPTGWDTGELFF
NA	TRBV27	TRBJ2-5	CASSALNEKTQYF
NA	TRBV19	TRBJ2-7	CASSLRGSIEQYF
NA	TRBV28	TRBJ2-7	CASSSPLLAGGPRNEQYF
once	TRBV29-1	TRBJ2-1	CSVEGPGGNNEQFF